This passage covers 17 T cell receptor beta chains from one sample sequenced in a study of T cell changes during pregnancy in multiple sclerosis. Using immunoSEQ multiplex PCR, the repertoire was profiled, and TCRdb retains in-frame clones only, with some absent. Of more than 45,000 clones detected, 85% to 95% appear once; the ten largest clones hold about 0.56%. The source material was CD4+ T cells from peripheral blood mononuclear cells, sampled in the second trimester of pregnancy. These receptors came from a female donor with multiple sclerosis, enrolled in a pregnancy study.

This clone was counted a few times. The chain joins TRBV4-3 to TRBJ2-2; 10 bases are a match to TRBD2. The CDR3 sequence is 17 residues long. Germline CDR1 LGHNA, CDR2 YSLEER. The J segment lost 3 bases and the V segment lost 0 bases, leaving 4 bases of the junction unmatched. CDR3 region: CASSQESGGAYTGELFF. Here the CDR3 DNA reads TGCGCCAGCAGCCAAGAGAGCGGGGGGGCTTACACCGGGGAGCTGTTTTTT.

DNA for the CDR3: TGTGCCAGCAGCCCGCAGGGGAGGGTGGAGTACGAGCAGTACTTC. This gives the protein CASSPQGRVEYEQYF. The chain is built from TRBV7-2 and TRBJ2-7; D perhaps matches TRBD2 (7 bases). The germline gives CDR1 SGHTA, CDR2 FQGNSA. V lost 5 bases, J lost 4 bases, and 18 bases lay in between. The CDR3 runs to 15 residues.

This clone was observed once. V usage is TRBV9 and J usage is TRBJ2-1; 15 bases line up with TRBD2. The trim removed 4 bases at V and 6 bases at J, leaving 11 bases unmatched. Germline CDR1 is SGDLS and CDR2 is YYNGEE. The CDR3 contains 18 residues. The CDR3 is CASSLGLAGGLGGNEQFF. Here the CDR3 DNA reads TGTGCCAGCAGCCTTGGACTAGCGGGGGGGCTAGGGGGCAATGAGCAGTTCTTC.

This chain uses TRBV6-1 with TRBJ2-2; D gene unclear. V was shortened by 5 bases and J by 2 bases, with 6 bases between the two germline ends. Germline CDR1 reads MNHNS; CDR2 reads SASEGT. The length of the CDR3 is 13 residues. The CDR3 spells CASSSFNTGELFF. CDR3 bases: TGTGCCAGCAGTTCTTTCAACACCGGGGAGCTGTTTTTT.

CDR3 sequence (DNA): TGTGCCAGTAGTTCGGACAGGGTGGGATCCTCCTACGAGCAGTACTTC. Its protein is CASSSDRVGSSYEQYF. The rearrangement uses TRBV19 and TRBJ2-7, with 8 bases matching TRBD1. This CDR3 region has 16 residues. Germline lookup yields CDR1 LNHDA and CDR2 SQIVND (reference sequence). The V segment lost 5 bases and the J segment 0 bases; nucleotides outside the gene matches: 9. Based on the CDR3 plus reference TRBV19 and TRBJ2-7, the full variable domain is DGGITQSPKYLFRKEGQNVTLSCEQNLNHDAMYWYRQDPGQGLRLIYYSQIVNDFQKGDIAEGYSVSREKKESFPLTVTSAQKNPTAFYLCASSSDRVGSSYEQYFGPGTRLTVT.

This chain connects TRBV19 to TRBJ2-7, with TRBD1 matching over 10 bases. The CDR3 length is 16 residues. Germline CDR1 is LNHDA and CDR2 is SQIVND (reference sequence). V was clipped by 6 bases and J by 0 bases; unmatched bases: 8. DNA of the CDR3: TGTGCCAGTAGCGACCAGGGACAGGGGAGCTCCTACGAGCAGTACTTC. This gives the protein CASSDQGQGSSYEQYF.

In DNA form, the CDR3 reads TGTGCCAGCAGCTTAGACCACGCGCCGAGCTCCTACGAGCAGTACTTC. Protein sequence: CASSLDHAPSSYEQYF. The chain uses TRBV11-1 and TRBJ2-7, with D uncertain. The V gene lost 1 base and the J gene lost 0 bases, with 13 bases spanning the gap. This CDR3 comprises 16 residues. From germline, CDR1 is SGHAT and CDR2 FQDESV (reference sequence).

This chain joins TRBV7-9 and TRBJ1-5; D may be TRBD1 (6 bases). Germline values: CDR1 SEHNR, CDR2 FQNEAQ (reference sequence). CDR3 length equals 15 residues. V lost 4 bases and J lost 1, with 11 bases in between. CDR3 DNA sequence: TGTGCCAGCAGCTCCGGGACAATAAGCAATCAGCCCCAGCATTTT. Its translation is CASSSGTISNQPQHF. The full variable domain, completed using reference TRBV7-9 and TRBJ1-5, is DTGVSQNPRHKITKRGQNVTFRCDPISEHNRLYWYRQTLGQGPEFLTYFQNEAQLEKSRLLSDRFSAERPKGSFSTLEIQRTEQGDSAMYLCASSSGTISNQPQHFGDGTRLSIL.

J is TRBJ1-5 and V is TRBV19, with 7 bases matching TRBD1. This CDR3 has 15 residues. Unmatched junction bases numbered 3, after V lost 3 bases and J lost 1 base. Germline V gene sequence: CDR1 LNHDA, CDR2 SQIVND (reference sequence). The CDR3 region has the DNA TGTGCCAGTAGTATTGGACAGGTGAGCAATCAGCCCCAGCATTTT. Residues: CASSIGQVSNQPQHF.

The chain has TRBV19 and TRBJ1-1; possible D gene TRBD1, 6 bases. The CDR3 extends over 16 amino acids. Germline-derived CDR1 and CDR2 are LNHDA and SQIVND (reference sequence). Between the trimmed V and J ends, which lost 7 bases and 5 bases, there was a span of 23 bases. In DNA form, the CDR3 reads TGTGCCAGTACTCGACAGGACCTCCTAGAGGAAACTGAAGCTTTCTTT. Protein product: CASTRQDLLEETEAFF.

V usage is TRBV30 and J usage is TRBJ2-5, with D possibly being TRBD1 (5 bases). This CDR3 has 13 residues. V lost 5 bases and J lost 3, with 13 bases in between. The germline V gene encodes CDR1 GTSNPN and CDR2 SVGIG (reference sequence). CDR3 DNA: TGTGCCTGGGGCGCAGGGATGGAAGAGACCCAGTACTTC. It encodes CAWGAGMEETQYF.

This CDR3 is CASSQDRGQLGGNTIYF. The DNA for the CDR3 is TGCGCCAGCAGCCAAGATCGCGGACAGTTAGGTGGAAACACCATATATTTT. The chain uses TRBV4-1 and TRBJ1-3, with D tentatively TRBD1 (6 bases). Trimming cost V 0 bases and J 3 bases, with 15 bases left between them. The CDR3 is 17 residues long. Germline lookup yields CDR1 MGHRA and CDR2 YSYEKL.

For the CDR3, the DNA is TGTGCCAGCAGCTTAGCTGCTAGCGGGGCACCCGAGGCCAATGAGCAGTTCTTC. It is translated as CASSLAASGAPEANEQFF. This chain links TRBV7-2 with TRBJ2-1, with 9 bases that match TRBD2. This CDR3 has 18 residues. V was clipped by 0 bases and J by 6 bases; unmatched bases: 12. CDR1 SGHTA and CDR2 FQGNSA come from the germline V gene.

The chain links TRBV7-2 to TRBJ1-2; D is unresolved. V was trimmed by 1 base and J by 2 bases, leaving 8 bases between them. The CDR3 length is 14 residues. Germline values: CDR1 SGHTA, CDR2 FQGNSA. The CDR3, as DNA: TGTGCCAGCAGCTTAGACTCGGGGAACTATGGCTACACCTTC. Residues: CASSLDSGNYGYTF.

This clone appeared once. The chain carries TRBV29-1 and TRBJ1-5; D is perhaps TRBD1 (5 bases). Trimming took 4 bases from V and 8 from J, leaving 15 bases between them. CDR3 length: 13 residues. Germline loops: CDR1 SQVTM, CDR2 ANQGSEA. CDR3 sequence (DNA): TGCAGCGTTGCCCGGGACTCCTGGGAGCCCCAGCATTTT. Translation: CSVARDSWEPQHF. The whole variable domain, filled in from reference TRBV29-1 and TRBJ1-5, reads SAVISQKPSRDICQRGTSLTIQCQVDSQVTMMFWYRQQPGQSLTLIATANQGSEATYESGFVIDKFPISRPNLTFSTLTVSNMSPEDSSIYLCSVARDSWEPQHFGDGTRLSIL.

The chain combines TRBV29-1 with TRBJ2-1; 12 nucleotides match TRBD2. From germline, CDR1 is SQVTM and CDR2 ANQGSEA. CDR3 size: 15 residues. Germline trimming cut 4 bases from V and 5 bases from J; bases unmatched to any gene: 6. CDR3 DNA sequence: TGCAGCGTTGCAGAAACTAGCGGGGGGCACAATGAGCAGTTCTTC. Translated: CSVAETSGGHNEQFF.

The table lists this clone with a count of one. The rearrangement uses TRBV7-3 and TRBJ1-1; D may be TRBD1 (5 bases). Germline V gene data show CDR1 as SGHTA and CDR2 as FQGTGA. CDR3 size: 12 residues. The V gene lost 1 base and the J gene lost 9 bases, with 9 bases spanning the gap. The CDR3 DNA is TGTGCCAGCAGCTTAATCAGGGCGCAAGCTTTCTTT. Its protein product is CASSLIRAQAFF.